The clone carrying this T cell receptor (beta chain) was recorded many times. The antigen is undetermined. The data were obtained in a study of read filtering for tumor transcriptome and immune sequencing. Study summary: Whole-transcriptome libraries were prepared after DNase treatment.

Molecular barcoded adaptors covering alpha/delta and beta/gamma chains were used on approximately 400 ng RNA. One entry per CDR3 protein, called by TCRdb with MiXCR from the reads. The sample includes tens of thousands of distinct CDR3 sequences, 20% to 25% of them seen just once. Study observations and caveats: Sorted CD138-negative bone marrow cells were not purified T cells.

Per the germline V gene, CDR1 is MDHEN and CDR2 is SYDVKM. The CDR3 runs 15 residues. Trimming stripped 6 bases from V and 5 bases from J, with 19 bases between. The clonotype comes from a donor at least 40 years old with multiple myeloma. The V and J genes are TRBV28 and TRBJ2-5; possible D gene TRBD1, 6 bases. The sequencing input was a population of CD138-negative cells sorted from bone marrow. The CDR3 nucleotides read TGTGCCAGCAGCTTAGGACAGAAGAGAACGGAGACCCAGTACTTC. Translating gives CASSLGQKRTETQYF. The entire variable domain, with the rest obtained from reference TRBV28 and TRBJ2-5, is as follows: DVKVTQSSRYLVKRTGEKVFLECVQDMDHENMFWYRQDPGLGLRLIYFSYDVKMKEKGDIPEGYSVSREKKERFSLILESASTNQTSMYLCASSLGQKRTETQYFGPGTRLLVL.